This entry is about one T cell receptor beta chain. The sample holds other DNA sequences that translate to the same CDR3. This record comes from a study of blood T cell repertoires in COVID-19. Across the study: Acute-phase and convalescent COVID-19 samples originated in the United States, Italy and Spain. From T cells, B-cell-depleted T cells, or PBMCs came the material, which was cDNA or gDNA.

The CDR3 extends over 14 amino acids. V shed 4 bases and J shed 3 bases, with 10 bases lying between them. Germline V gene lookup returns CDR1 SGHNT and CDR2 YYREEE (reference sequence). The authors' processing: Amplified reference gene primers provided the basis for estimating nucleated cell counts. Repertoires were generated with immunoSEQ multiplex PCR, while TCRdb's copy carries only in-frame clones and drops some. V and J calls and clone size are copied from that table; D and trimming were computed from the DNA. The table has about 150,000 clones, under 85% seen once. V and J are TRBV5-4 and TRBJ1-4, with a weak D call TRBD1 (6 bases). The receptor comes from a man between 45 and 60 years old with active or convalescent COVID-19. Sequenced input: peripheral blood. The CDR3 here is CASSLSGANEKLFF. In DNA form, the CDR3 reads TGTGCCAGCAGCCTATCAGGGGCTAATGAAAAACTGTTTTTT.